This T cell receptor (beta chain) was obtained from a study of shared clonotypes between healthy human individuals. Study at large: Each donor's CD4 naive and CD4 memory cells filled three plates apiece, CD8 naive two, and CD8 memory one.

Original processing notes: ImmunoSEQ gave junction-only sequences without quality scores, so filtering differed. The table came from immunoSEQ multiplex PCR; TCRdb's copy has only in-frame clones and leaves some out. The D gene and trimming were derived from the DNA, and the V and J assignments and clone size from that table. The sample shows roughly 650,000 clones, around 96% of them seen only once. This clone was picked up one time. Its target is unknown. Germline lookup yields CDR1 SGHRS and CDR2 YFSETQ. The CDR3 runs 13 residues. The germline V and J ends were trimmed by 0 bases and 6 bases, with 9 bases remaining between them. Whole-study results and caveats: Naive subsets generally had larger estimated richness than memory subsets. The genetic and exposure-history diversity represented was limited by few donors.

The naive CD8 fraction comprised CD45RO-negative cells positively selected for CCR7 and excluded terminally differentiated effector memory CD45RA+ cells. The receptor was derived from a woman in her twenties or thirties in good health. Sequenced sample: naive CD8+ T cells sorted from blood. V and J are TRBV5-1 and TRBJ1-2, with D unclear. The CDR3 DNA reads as TGCGCCAGCAGCTTGGCCGATGGGGATGGCTACACCTTC. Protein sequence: CASSLADGDGYTF.